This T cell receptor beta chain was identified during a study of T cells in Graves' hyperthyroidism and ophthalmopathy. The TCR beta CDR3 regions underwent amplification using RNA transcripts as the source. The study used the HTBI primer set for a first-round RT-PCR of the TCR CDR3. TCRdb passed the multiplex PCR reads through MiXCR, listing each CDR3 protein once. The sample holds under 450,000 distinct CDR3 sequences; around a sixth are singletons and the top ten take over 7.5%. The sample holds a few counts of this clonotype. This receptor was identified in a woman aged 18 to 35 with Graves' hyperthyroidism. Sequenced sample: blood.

The CDR3 sequence: CASSQGGPNEKLFF. CDR3 DNA: TGTGCCAGCAGCCAGGGGGGGCCTAATGAAAAACTGTTTTTT. The chain has TRBV6-1 and TRBJ1-4; the match to TRBD1 covers 7 bases. The V gene's germline CDR1 is MNHNS and CDR2 SASEGT. Losses at the gene ends were 6 bases for V and 3 bases for J; bases not matched to a gene: 4. The CDR3 loop spans 14 amino acids.